This T cell receptor (beta chain) was sequenced in a study of T-cell memory formation after mild COVID-19. The CDR3 is made up of 13 amino acids. V lost 8 bases, J lost 1 base, and 14 bases lay in between. Germline values: CDR1 GTSNPN, CDR2 SVGIG (reference sequence). Each CDR3 protein is one row after TCRdb ran MiXCR on the 5' RACE reads. Found here are fewer than 600,000 distinct CDR3 sequences, about a fifth of them singletons; the top ten hold about 8.4%. This clonotype was seen only a few times. Its antigen is undetermined. Notes on the study in general: Clones shrinking between day 15 and 85 showed a balanced CD4/CD8 split, and those that grew later tilted toward CD4+.

The sequence was collected from an adult woman who had mild COVID-19 (a few samples of this study predate the infection). Cell type and time point are not known. The chain joins TRBV30 to TRBJ1-1; D unresolved. Input material: PBMCs or a T cell subset sorted from them (not recorded which). Here the CDR3 reads CAKSTTENTEAFF. The CDR3 coding sequence is TGTGCCAAGAGTACAACCGAGAACACTGAAGCTTTCTTT. The variable domain in full, with the rest retrieved from reference TRBV30 and TRBJ1-1, is SQTIHQWPATLVQPVGSPLSLECTVEGTSNPNLYWYRQAAGRGLQLLFYSVGIGQISSEVPQNLSASRPQDRQFILSSKKLLLSDSGFYLCAKSTTENTEAFFGQGTRLTVV.